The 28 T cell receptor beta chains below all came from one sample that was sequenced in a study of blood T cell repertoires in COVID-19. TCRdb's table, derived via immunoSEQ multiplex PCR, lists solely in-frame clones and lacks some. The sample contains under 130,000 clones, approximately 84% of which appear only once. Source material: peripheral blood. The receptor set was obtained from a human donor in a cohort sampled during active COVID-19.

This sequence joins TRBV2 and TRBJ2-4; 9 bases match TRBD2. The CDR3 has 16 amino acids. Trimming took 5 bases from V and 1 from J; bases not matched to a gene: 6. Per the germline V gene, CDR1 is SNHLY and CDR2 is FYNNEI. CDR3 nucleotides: TGTGCCAGCAGTACCGCGGGGGGGCCGGCCAAAAACATTCAGTACTTC. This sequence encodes CASSTAGGPAKNIQYF.

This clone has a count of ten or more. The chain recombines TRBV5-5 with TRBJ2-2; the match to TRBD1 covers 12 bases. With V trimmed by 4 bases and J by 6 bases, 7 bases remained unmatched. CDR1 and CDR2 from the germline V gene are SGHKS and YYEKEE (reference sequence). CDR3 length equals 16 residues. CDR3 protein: CASSPGTGGVPGELFF. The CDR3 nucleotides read TGTGCCAGCAGCCCGGGGACAGGGGGCGTCCCCGGGGAGCTGTTTTTT.

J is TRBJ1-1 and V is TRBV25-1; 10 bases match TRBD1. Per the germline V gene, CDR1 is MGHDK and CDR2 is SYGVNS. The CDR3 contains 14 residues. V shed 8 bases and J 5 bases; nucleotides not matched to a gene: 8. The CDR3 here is CASAMTGGGTEAFF. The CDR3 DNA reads TGTGCCAGCGCCATGACAGGGGGCGGGACTGAAGCTTTCTTT.

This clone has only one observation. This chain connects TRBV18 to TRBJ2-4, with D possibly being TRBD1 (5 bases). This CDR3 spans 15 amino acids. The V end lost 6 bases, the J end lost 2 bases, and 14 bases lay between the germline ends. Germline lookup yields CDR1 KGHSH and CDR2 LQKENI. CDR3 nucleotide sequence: TGTGCCAGCTCTCACTCGACAGAAACCAAAAACATTCAGTACTTC. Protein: CASSHSTETKNIQYF.

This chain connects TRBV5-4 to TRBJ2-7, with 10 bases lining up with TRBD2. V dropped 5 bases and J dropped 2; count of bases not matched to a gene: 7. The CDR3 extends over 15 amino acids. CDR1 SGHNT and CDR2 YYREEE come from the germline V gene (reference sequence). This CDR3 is CASSPGTSETYEQYF. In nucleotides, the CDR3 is TGTGCCAGCAGTCCCGGGACTAGCGAGACCTACGAGCAGTACTTC.

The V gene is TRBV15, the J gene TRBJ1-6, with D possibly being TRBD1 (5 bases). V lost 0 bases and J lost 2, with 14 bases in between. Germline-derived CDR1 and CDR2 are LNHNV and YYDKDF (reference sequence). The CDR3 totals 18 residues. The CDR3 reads CATSRDRLWGAYNSPLHF. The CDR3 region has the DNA TGTGCCACCAGCAGAGATCGGCTCTGGGGGGCCTATAATTCACCCCTCCACTTT.

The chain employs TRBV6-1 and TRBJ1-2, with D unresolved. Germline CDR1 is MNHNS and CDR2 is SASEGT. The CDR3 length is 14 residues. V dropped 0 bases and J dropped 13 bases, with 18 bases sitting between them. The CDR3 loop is CASSEALRSYSCTF. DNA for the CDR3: TGTGCCAGCAGTGAAGCGCTTCGGAGTTATTCGTGCACCTTC.

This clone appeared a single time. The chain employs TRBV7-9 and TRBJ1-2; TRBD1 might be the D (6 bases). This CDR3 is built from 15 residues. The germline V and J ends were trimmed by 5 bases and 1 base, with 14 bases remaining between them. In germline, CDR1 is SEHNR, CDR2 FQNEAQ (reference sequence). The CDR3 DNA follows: TGTGCCAGCAGCACCCGGGGGGGCGGTAACTATGGCTACACCTTC. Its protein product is CASSTRGGGNYGYTF.

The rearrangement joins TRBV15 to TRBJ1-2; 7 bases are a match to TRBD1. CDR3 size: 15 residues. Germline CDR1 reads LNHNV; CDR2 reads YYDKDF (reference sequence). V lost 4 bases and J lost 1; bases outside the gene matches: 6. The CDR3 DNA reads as TGTGCCACCAGCATGGGACAGTCCGTTAACTATGGCTACACCTTC. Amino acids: CATSMGQSVNYGYTF. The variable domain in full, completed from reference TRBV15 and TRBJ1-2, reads DAMVIQNPRYQVTQFGKPVTLSCSQTLNHNVMYWYQQKSSQAPKLLFHYYDKDFNNEADTPDNFQSRRPNTSFCFLDIRSPGLGDTAMYLCATSMGQSVNYGYTFGSGTRLTVV.

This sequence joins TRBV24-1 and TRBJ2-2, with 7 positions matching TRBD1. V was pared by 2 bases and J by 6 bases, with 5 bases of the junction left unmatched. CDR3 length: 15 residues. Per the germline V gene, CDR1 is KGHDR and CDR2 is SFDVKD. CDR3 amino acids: CATSDSFQGAGELFF. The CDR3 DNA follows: TGTGCCACCAGTGATTCCTTCCAGGGGGCCGGGGAGCTGTTTTTT.

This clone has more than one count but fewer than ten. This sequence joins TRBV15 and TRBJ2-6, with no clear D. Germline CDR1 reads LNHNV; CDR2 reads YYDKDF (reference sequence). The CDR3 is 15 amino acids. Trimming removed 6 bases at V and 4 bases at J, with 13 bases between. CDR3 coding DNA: TGTGCCACCAGTAAGACACCTGCGGGGGCCAACGTCCTGACTTTC. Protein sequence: CATSKTPAGANVLTF.

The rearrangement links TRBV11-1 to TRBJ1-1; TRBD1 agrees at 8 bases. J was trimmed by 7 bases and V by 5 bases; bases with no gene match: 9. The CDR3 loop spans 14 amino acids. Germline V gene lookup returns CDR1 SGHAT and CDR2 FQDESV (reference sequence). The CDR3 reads CASSQRTGPSEAFF. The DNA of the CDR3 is TGTGCCAGCAGCCAAAGGACAGGGCCAAGTGAAGCTTTCTTT.

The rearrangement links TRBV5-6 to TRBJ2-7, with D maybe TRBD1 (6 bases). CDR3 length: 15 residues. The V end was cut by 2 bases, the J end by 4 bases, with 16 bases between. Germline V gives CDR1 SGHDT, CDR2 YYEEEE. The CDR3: CASSFRTVGLYEQYF. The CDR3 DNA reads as TGTGCCAGCAGCTTTAGGACAGTTGGTTTATACGAGCAGTACTTC. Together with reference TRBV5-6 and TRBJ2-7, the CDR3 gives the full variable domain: DAGVTQSPTHLIKTRGQQVTLRCSPKSGHDTVSWYQQALGQGPQFIFQYYEEEERQRGNFPDRFSGHQFPNYSSELNVNALLLGDSALYLCASSFRTVGLYEQYFGPGTRLTVT.

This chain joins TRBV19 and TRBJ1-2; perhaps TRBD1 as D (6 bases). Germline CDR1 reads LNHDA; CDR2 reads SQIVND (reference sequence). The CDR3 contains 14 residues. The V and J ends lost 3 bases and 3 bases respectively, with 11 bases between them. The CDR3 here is CASSIQGTDYGYTF. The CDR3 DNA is TGTGCCAGTAGTATTCAGGGGACCGACTATGGCTACACCTTC.

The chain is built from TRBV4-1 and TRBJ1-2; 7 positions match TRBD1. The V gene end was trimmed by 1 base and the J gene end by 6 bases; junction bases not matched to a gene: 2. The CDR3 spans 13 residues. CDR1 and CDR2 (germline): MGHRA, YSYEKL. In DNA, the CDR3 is TGCGCCAGCAGCCAAGTACAGGGGAATGGCTACACCTTC. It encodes CASSQVQGNGYTF.

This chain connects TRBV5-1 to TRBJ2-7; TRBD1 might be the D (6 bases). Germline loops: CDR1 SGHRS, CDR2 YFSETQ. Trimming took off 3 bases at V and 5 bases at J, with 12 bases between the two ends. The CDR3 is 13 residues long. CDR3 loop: CASSSTGYHEQYF. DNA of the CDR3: TGCGCCAGCAGCTCGACAGGTTACCACGAGCAGTACTTC.

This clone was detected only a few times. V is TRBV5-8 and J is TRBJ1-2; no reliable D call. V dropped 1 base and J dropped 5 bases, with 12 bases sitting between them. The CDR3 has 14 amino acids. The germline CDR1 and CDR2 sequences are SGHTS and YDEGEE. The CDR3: CASSLLQTPYGYTF. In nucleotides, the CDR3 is TGTGCCAGCAGCTTGCTACAGACCCCGTATGGCTACACCTTC.

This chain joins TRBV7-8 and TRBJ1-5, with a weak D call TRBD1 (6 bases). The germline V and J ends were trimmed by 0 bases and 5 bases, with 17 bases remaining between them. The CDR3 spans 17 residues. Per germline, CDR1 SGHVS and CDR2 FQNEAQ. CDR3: CASSLAGPGTIYQPQHF. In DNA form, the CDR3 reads TGTGCCAGCAGCTTAGCTGGTCCCGGGACAATTTATCAGCCCCAGCATTTT.

CDR3 DNA: TGTGCCAGCAGTTACCCCCTAGGAGTGGCTGAGCAGTTCTTC. It translates to CASSYPLGVAEQFF. This chain joins TRBV28 and TRBJ2-1; no firm D call. Looked up from germline, CDR1 is MDHEN and CDR2 is SYDVKM. V gave up 4 bases and J gave up 9 bases, with 16 bases separating them. This CDR3 is built from 14 residues.

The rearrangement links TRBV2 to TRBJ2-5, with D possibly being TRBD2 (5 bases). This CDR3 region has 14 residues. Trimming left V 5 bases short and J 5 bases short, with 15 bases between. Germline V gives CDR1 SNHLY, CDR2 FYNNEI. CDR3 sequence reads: CASSLGPSRETQYF. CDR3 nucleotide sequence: TGTGCCAGCAGTTTAGGGCCTAGCAGGGAGACCCAGTACTTC.

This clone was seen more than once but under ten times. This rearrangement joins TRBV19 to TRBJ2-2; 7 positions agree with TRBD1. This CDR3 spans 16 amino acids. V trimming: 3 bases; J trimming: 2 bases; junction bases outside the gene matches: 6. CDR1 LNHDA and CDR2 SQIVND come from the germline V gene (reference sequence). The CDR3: CASSIKGALNTGELFF. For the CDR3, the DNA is TGTGCCAGTAGTATTAAGGGGGCACTAAACACCGGGGAGCTGTTTTTT.

CDR3 nucleotides: TGTGCCAGCAGTCGAGGACGGGCCGCGGGGGGTAGACAATATGGTAACATTCAGTACTTC. Encoded protein: CASSRGRAAGGRQYGNIQYF. The V and J genes are TRBV14 and TRBJ2-4; TRBD2 agrees at 8 bases. With 6 bases clipped from V and 7 bases from J, the junction kept 26 bases outside the gene matches. CDR3 length equals 20 residues. Germline values: CDR1 SGHDN, CDR2 FVKESK.

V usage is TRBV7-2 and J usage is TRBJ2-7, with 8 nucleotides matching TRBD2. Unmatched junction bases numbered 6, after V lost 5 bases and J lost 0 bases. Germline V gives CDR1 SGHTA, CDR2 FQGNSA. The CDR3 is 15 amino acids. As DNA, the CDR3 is TGTGCCAGCAGCCCAGGACTAGCCGGCTCCTACGAGCAGTACTTC. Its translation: CASSPGLAGSYEQYF.

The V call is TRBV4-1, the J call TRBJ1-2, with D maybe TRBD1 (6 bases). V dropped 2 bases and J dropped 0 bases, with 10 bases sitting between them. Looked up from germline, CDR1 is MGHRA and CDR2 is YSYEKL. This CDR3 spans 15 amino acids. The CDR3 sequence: CASSQTGTTNYGYTF. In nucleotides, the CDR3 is TGCGCCAGCAGCCAAACAGGGACCACTAACTATGGCTACACCTTC.

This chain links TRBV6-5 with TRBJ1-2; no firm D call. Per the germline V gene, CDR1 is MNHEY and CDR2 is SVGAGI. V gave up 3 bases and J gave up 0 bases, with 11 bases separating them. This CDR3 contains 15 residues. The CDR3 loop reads CASSYSASANYGYTF. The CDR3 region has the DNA TGTGCCAGCAGTTATTCCGCCTCAGCTAACTATGGCTACACCTTC.

CDR3 region: CASSGIGQRPSSYTF. The CDR3, as DNA: TGTGCCAGCAGCGGAATCGGTCAGCGTCCCTCGTCTTACACCTTC. This rearrangement joins TRBV7-2 to TRBJ1-2; D is unclear. The germline gives CDR1 SGHTA, CDR2 FQGNSA. The CDR3 loop spans 15 amino acids. V was cut by 5 bases and J by 11 bases, with 24 bases left in between.

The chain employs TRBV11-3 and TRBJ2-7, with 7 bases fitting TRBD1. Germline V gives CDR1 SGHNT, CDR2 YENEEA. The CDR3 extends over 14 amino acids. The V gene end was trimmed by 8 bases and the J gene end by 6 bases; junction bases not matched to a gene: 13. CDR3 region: CASSSTGDRIEQYF. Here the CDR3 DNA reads TGTGCCAGCTCTTCTACAGGGGACCGCATCGAGCAGTACTTC.

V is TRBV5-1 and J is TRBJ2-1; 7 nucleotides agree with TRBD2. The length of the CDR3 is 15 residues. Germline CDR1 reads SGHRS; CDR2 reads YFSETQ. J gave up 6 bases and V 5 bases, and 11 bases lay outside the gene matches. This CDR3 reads CASRSGTTPSNEQFF. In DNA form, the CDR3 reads TGCGCCAGCAGATCCGGGACTACCCCTAGCAATGAGCAGTTCTTC. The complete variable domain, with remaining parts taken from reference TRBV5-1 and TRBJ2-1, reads KAGVTQTPRYLIKTRGQQVTLSCSPISGHRSVSWYQQTPGQGLQFLFEYFSETQRNKGNFPGRFSGRQFSNSRSEMNVSTLELGDSALYLCASRSGTTPSNEQFFGPGTRLTVL.